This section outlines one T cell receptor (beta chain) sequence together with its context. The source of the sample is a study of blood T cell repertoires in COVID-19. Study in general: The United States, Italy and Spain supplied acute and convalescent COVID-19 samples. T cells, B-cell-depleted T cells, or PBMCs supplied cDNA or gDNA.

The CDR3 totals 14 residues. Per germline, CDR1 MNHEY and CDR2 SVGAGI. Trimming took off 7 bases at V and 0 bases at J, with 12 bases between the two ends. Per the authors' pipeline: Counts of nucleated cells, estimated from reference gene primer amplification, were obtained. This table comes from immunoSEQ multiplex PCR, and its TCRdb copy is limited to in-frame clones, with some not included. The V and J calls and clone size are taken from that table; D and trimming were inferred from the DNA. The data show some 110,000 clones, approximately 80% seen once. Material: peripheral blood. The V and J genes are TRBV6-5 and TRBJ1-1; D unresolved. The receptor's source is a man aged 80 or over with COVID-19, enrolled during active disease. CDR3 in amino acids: CASTSQVMNTEAFF. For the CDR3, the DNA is TGTGCCAGCACAAGCCAAGTAATGAACACTGAAGCTTTCTTT.